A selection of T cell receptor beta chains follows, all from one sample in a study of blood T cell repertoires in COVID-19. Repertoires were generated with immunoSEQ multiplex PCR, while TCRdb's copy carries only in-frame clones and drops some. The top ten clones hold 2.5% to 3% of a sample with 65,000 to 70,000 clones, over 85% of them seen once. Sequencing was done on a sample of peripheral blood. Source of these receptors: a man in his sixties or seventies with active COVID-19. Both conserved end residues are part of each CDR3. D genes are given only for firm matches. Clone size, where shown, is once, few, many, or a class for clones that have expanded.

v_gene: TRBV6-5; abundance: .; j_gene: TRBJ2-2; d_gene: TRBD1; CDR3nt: TGTGCCAGCAGTTATTTGGACAGGGATTCCGGGGAGCTGTTTTTT; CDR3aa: CASSYLDRDSGELFF
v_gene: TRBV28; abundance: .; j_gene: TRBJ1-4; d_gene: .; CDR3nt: TGTGCCAGCAAACCTCCCGGGGCCCTAAGGGGGGAAAAACTGTTTTTT; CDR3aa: CASKPPGALRGEKLFF
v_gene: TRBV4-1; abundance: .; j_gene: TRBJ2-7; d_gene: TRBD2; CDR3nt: TGCGCCAGCAGCCAATCGCGGGGGAGGGTATACGAGCAGTACTTC; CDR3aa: CASSQSRGRVYEQYF
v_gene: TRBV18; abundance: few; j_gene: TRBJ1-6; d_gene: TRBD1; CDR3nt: TGTGCCAGCTCACCACCGACAGGGGTGAATTCACCCCTCCACTTT; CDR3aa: CASSPPTGVNSPLHF
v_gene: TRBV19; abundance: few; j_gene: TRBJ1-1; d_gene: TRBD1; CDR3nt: TGTGCCAGTAGTGTCTCCGGGACAGGGAACACTGAAGCTTTCTTT; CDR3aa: CASSVSGTGNTEAFF
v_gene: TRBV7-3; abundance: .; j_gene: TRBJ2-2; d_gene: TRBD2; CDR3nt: TGTGCCAGCAGCCCGGGGGGGGTCACCGGGGAGCTGTTTTTT; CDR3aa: CASSPGGVTGELFF
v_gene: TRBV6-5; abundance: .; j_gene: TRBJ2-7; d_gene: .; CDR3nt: TGTGCCAGCAGTTACAGTCAGGGGCCTTACGAGCAGTACTTC; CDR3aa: CASSYSQGPYEQYF
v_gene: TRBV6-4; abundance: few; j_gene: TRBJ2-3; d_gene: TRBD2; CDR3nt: TGTGCCAGCAGTGCCGGGGGGTCCACAGATACGCAGTATTTT; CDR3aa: CASSAGGSTDTQYF
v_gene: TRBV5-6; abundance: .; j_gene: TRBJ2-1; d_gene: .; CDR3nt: TGTGCCAGCAGCCCCCCAAACTCCTACAATGAGCAGTTCTTC; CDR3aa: CASSPPNSYNEQFF
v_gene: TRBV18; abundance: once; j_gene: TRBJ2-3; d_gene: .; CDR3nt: TGTGCCAGCTCACCACGAGGCACAGATACGCAGTATTTT; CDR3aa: CASSPRGTDTQYF
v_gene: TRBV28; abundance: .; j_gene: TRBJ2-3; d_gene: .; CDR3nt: TGTGCCAGCAGCCAGATCGAGTTAGCGAGCACAGATACGCAGTATTTT; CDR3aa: CASSQIELASTDTQYF
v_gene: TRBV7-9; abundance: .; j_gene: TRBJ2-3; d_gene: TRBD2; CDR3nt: TGTGCCAGCAGTACCGCTGTTAGCGGGGTAGATACGCAGTATTTT; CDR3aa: CASSTAVSGVDTQYF
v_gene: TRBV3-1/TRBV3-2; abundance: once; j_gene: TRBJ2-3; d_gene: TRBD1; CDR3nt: TGTGCCAGCAGCCAAGTGACAGGGGGCGTCGGCGCAGATACGCAGTATTTT; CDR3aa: CASSQVTGGVGADTQYF
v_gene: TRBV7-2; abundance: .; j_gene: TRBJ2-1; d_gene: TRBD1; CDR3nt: TGTGCCACCGGACAGGGCTCCTACAATGAGCAGTTCTTC; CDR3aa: CATGQGSYNEQFF
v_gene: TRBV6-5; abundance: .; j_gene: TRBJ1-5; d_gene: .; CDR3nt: TGTGCCAGCATCAAGGGGCTGGTGGATCAGCCCCAGCATTTT; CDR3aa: CASIKGLVDQPQHF
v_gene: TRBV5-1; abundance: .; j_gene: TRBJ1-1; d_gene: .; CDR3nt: TGCGCCAGCAGCTATCGACAGGATGGGAACACTGAAGCTTTCTTT; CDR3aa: CASSYRQDGNTEAFF